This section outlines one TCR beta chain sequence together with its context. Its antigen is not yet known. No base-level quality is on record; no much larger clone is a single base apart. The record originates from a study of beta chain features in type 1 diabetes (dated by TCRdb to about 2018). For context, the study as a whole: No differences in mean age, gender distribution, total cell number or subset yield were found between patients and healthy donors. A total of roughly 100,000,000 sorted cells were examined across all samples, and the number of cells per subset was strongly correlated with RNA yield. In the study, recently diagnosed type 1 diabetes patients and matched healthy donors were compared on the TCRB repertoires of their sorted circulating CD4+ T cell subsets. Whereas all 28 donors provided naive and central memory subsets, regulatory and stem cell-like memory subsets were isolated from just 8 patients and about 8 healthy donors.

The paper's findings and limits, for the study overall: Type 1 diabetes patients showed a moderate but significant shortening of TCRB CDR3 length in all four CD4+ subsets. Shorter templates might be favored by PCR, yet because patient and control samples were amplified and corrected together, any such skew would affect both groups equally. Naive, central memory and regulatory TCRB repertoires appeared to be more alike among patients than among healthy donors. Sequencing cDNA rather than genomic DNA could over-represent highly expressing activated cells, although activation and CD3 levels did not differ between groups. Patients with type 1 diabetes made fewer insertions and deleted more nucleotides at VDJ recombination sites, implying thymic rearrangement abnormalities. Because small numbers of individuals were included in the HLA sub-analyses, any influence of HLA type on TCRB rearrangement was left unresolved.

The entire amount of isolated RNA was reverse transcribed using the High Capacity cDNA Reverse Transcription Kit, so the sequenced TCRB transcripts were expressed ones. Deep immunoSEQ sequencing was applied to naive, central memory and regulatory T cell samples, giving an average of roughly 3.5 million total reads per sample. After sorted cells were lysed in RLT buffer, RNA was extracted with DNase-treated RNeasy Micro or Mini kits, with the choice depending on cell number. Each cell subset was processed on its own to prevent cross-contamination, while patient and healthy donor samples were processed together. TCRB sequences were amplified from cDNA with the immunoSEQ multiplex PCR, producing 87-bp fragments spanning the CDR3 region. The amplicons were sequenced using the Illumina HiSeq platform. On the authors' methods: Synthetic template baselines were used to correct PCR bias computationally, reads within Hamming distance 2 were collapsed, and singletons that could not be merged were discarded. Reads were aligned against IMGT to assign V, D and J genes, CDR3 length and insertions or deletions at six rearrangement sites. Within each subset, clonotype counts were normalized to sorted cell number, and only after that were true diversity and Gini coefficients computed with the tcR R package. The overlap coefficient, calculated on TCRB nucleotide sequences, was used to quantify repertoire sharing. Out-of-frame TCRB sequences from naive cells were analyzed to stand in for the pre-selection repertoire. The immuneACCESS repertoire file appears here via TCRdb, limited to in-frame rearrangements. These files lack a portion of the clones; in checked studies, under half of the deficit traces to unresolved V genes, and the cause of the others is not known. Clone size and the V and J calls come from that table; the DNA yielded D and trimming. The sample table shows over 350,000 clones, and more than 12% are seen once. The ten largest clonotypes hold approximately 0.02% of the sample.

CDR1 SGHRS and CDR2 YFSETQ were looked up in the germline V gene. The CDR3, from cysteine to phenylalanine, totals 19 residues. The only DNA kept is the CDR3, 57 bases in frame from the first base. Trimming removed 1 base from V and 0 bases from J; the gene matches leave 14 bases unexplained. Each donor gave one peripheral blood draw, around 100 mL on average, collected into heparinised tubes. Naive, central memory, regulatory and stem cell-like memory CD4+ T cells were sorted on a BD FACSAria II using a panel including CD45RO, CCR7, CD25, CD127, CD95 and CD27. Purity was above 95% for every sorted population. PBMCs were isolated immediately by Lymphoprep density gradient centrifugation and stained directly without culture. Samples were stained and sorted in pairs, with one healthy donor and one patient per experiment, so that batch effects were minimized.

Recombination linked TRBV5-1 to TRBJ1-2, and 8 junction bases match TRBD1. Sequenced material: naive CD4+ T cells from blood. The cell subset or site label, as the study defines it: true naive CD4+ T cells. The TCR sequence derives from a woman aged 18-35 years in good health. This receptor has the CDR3 CASSLKSRTGTKTNYGYTF. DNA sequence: TGCGCCAGCAGCTTGAAATCGAGGACAGGGACGAAAACTAACTATGGCTACACCTTC.